Below are 28 T cell receptor beta chains sequenced from a single sample in a study of cytomegalovirus exposure and HLA in healthy donors. Both 60 Vbeta primers and 13 Jbeta primers went into the PCR. Sequencing was performed with immunoSEQ multiplex PCR; in TCRdb, only in-frame clones are kept and a portion is missing. Of 210,000 or so clones in the sample, just under 80% were seen once. The source material was PBMCs. These receptors all stem from a boy between 10 and 17 years old in good health and CMV-seronegative.

This chain uses TRBV19 with TRBJ2-6; no definite D call. V was pared by 4 bases and J by 4 bases, with 5 bases between. Germline V gene lookup returns CDR1 LNHDA and CDR2 SQIVND (reference sequence). The CDR3 totals 13 residues. CDR3 in DNA: TGTGCCAGTAGTACTCAGGGGGCCAACGTCCTGACTTTC. Amino acids: CASSTQGANVLTF.

This CDR3 reads CASSVNYEQYF. CDR3 nucleotide sequence: TGTGCCAGCAGTGTTAACTACGAGCAGTACTTC. The chain combines TRBV6-1 with TRBJ2-7; no definite D call. The ends were cut back, 4 bases at V and 3 bases at J, with 4 bases in the middle. CDR3 length: 11 residues. From germline, CDR1 is MNHNS and CDR2 SASEGT.

V and J are TRBV11-3 and TRBJ2-7; D might be TRBD1 (6 bases). The CDR3 runs to 16 residues. From germline, CDR1 is SGHNT and CDR2 YENEEA. Trimming took 5 bases from V and 0 from J, leaving 17 bases between them. The CDR3 region has the DNA TGTGCCAGCAGCGGCCTTGACAGGTCCGGCTCCTACGAGCAGTACTTC. Translation gives CASSGLDRSGSYEQYF.

This sequence joins TRBV7-9 and TRBJ2-3, with D tentatively TRBD2 (6 bases). V was clipped by 4 bases and J by 3 bases, with 8 bases between them. The CDR3 length is 13 residues. Per germline, CDR1 SEHNR and CDR2 FQNEAQ (reference sequence). DNA of the CDR3: TGTGCCAGCAGCTCGACTAGTACAGATACGCAGTATTTT. This translates into CASSSTSTDTQYF. Together with reference TRBV7-9 and TRBJ2-3, the CDR3 gives the full variable domain: DTGVSQNPRHKITKRGQNVTFRCDPISEHNRLYWYRQTLGQGPEFLTYFQNEAQLEKSRLLSDRFSAERPKGSFSTLEIQRTEQGDSAMYLCASSSTSTDTQYFGPGTRLTVL.

CDR3 sequence: CASSDLGFRFF. The CDR3 region has the DNA TGCGCCAGCAGTGACCTAGGCTTTCGGTTCTTC. The chain recombines TRBV10-2 with TRBJ2-1; D is ambiguous. The germline V gene encodes CDR1 WSHSY and CDR2 SAAADI. This CDR3 comprises 11 residues. Between the trimmed V and J ends, which lost 3 bases and 15 bases, there was a span of 12 bases.

The chain uses TRBV7-2 and TRBJ2-2; the match to TRBD2 covers 8 bases. V lost 1 base to trimming and J lost 4 bases; unmatched junction nucleotides: 8. This CDR3 contains 17 residues. Germline V lookup: CDR1 SGHTA, CDR2 FQGNSA. The CDR3 nucleotides are TGTGCCAGCAGCTTAGTGGGGACTAGGGGTGGCACCGGGGAGCTGTTTTTT. Its translation is CASSLVGTRGGTGELFF.

The rearrangement links TRBV21-1 to TRBJ2-7; TRBD1 reflects the table's D call only, with no check against the DNA. TRBV21-1 counts as a pseudogene. The CDR3 sequence is 17 residues long. CDR3 DNA: TGTGCCAGCTTCAGACAGGTACCTACCAACCTAGCCTACGAGCAGTACTTC. Protein sequence: CASFRQVPTNLAYEQYF.

The V gene is TRBV5-1, the J gene TRBJ2-7; D is ambiguous. The CDR3 is made up of 15 amino acids. Germline-derived CDR1 and CDR2 are SGHRS and YFSETQ. V dropped 0 bases and J dropped 1 base, with 11 bases sitting between them. CDR3 amino acids: CASSLDTGGSYEQYF. Written as DNA, the CDR3 is TGCGCCAGCAGCTTGGATACGGGTGGTTCCTACGAGCAGTACTTC.

The chain is built from TRBV6-1 and TRBJ2-2; 7 nucleotides match TRBD2. This CDR3 has 12 amino acids. In germline, CDR1 is MNHNS, CDR2 SASEGT. V shed 11 bases, J shed 6 bases, and the junction held 6 bases outside the gene matches. The CDR3 here is CALGRAPGELFF. The CDR3 DNA reads as TGTGCCCTAGGGAGGGCTCCCGGGGAGCTGTTTTTT.

The chain links TRBV5-1 to TRBJ1-2; possibly TRBD1 for D (6 bases). Germline V lookup: CDR1 SGHRS, CDR2 YFSETQ. The CDR3 loop spans 13 amino acids. Trimming cost V 0 bases and J 6 bases, with 9 bases left between them. CDR3 nucleotides: TGCGCCAGCAGCTTGGAGTGGGACAATGGCTACACCTTC. Protein sequence: CASSLEWDNGYTF.

This chain connects TRBV2 to TRBJ1-4; D gene uncertain. The germline V gene encodes CDR1 SNHLY and CDR2 FYNNEI. The V end was cut by 3 bases, the J end by 7 bases, with 12 bases between. The length of the CDR3 is 14 residues. The CDR3 region has the DNA TGTGCCAGCAGTGACGGGGTATGGGGTGAAAAACTGTTTTTT. This translates into CASSDGVWGEKLFF.

The sample holds one count of this clone. The chain employs TRBV25-1 and TRBJ1-4; D perhaps matches TRBD1 (6 bases). The V end was cut by 10 bases, the J end by 4 bases, with 10 bases between. The CDR3 loop spans 12 amino acids. Per germline, CDR1 MGHDK and CDR2 SYGVNS. CDR3 coding DNA: TGTGCCACCGGACAGTATAATGAAAAACTGTTTTTT. Protein: CATGQYNEKLFF.

The V gene is TRBV5-1, the J gene TRBJ2-3; 8 bases are shared with TRBD2. The length of the CDR3 is 16 residues. V lost 0 bases to trimming and J lost 4 bases; unmatched junction nucleotides: 7. Germline V CDR1 and CDR2: SGHRS, YFSETQ. The CDR3 DNA reads as TGCGCCAGCAGCTTGGGAGTAGCGGGGCGGGCAGATACGCAGTATTTT. Protein sequence: CASSLGVAGRADTQYF.

For the CDR3, the DNA is TGTGCCAGCAGCAGCCTCAAGTTCAGGGATTCTTACTATGGCTACACCTTC. It yields the protein CASSSLKFRDSYYGYTF. This chain uses TRBV27 with TRBJ1-2; a weak D match, TRBD1 (5 bases). The length of the CDR3 is 17 residues. CDR1 is MNHEY, CDR2 SMNVEV, per germline (reference sequence). The germline V and J ends were trimmed by 6 bases and 3 bases, with 23 bases remaining between them.

The genes are TRBV6-5 and TRBJ1-5; the D is unclear. Trimming took off 5 bases at V and 2 bases at J, with 10 bases between the two ends. Germline V gene lookup returns CDR1 MNHEY and CDR2 SVGAGI. This CDR3 has 14 amino acids. CDR3 bases: TGTGCCAGCAGTGAGGGTGGGGGCAATCAGCCCCAGCATTTT. This gives the protein CASSEGGGNQPQHF.

The V call is TRBV11-2, the J call TRBJ2-7; TRBD1 agrees at 8 bases. Trimming at V came to 5 bases and at J to 5 bases, leaving 14 bases not matched to a gene. CDR3 length: 16 amino acids. Germline CDR1 and CDR2: SGHAT and FQNNGV. CDR3 nucleotide sequence: TGTGCCAGCAGCCTGGGGGCAGGGACAGGTGGAAACGAGCAGTACTTC. It yields the protein CASSLGAGTGGNEQYF.

This chain uses TRBV27 with TRBJ1-1; D is unresolved. This CDR3 has 14 amino acids. V lost 2 bases and J lost 4, with 11 bases in between. CDR1 and CDR2 from the germline V gene are MNHEY and SMNVEV (reference sequence). CDR3 sequence (DNA): TGTGCCAGCAGTTTACAAGTAGGGAGCACTGAAGCTTTCTTT. It is translated as CASSLQVGSTEAFF.

The CDR3 sequence: CASSKTGAAPSPLHF. CDR3 coding DNA: TGTGCCAGCAGTAAGACAGGTGCAGCCCCTAGTCCCCTCCACTTT. This chain uses TRBV7-3 with TRBJ1-6; D is possibly TRBD1 (6 bases). With 6 bases removed from V and 13 bases from J, the gap between germline ends came to 22 bases. Per the germline V gene, CDR1 is SGHTA and CDR2 is FQGTGA. CDR3 size: 15 residues.

CDR3 sequence (DNA): TGTGCCAGCAGTCGACAGGGAGCGGGGGGCGATTCACCCCTCCACTTT. This sequence encodes CASSRQGAGGDSPLHF. The V gene is TRBV13, the J gene TRBJ1-6, with 7 bases identical to TRBD1. CDR3 size: 16 residues. Germline CDR1 PRHDT, CDR2 FYEKMQ (reference sequence). Unmatched junction bases numbered 13, after V lost 6 bases and J lost 8 bases.

This rearrangement joins TRBV7-2 to TRBJ1-3; 8 positions match TRBD1. The CDR3 extends over 15 amino acids. The germline gives CDR1 SGHTA, CDR2 FQGNSA. V gave up 5 bases and J gave up 2 bases; unmatched junction bases: 5. Written as DNA, the CDR3 is TGTGCCAGCAGCCTACAGGGGGGAGCTGGAAACACCATATATTTT. Translating it yields CASSLQGGAGNTIYF.

The rearrangement uses TRBV19 and TRBJ1-2; 7 nucleotides line up with TRBD1. With V trimmed by 6 bases and J by 7 bases, 8 bases remained unmatched. This CDR3 has 13 amino acids. Germline-derived CDR1 and CDR2 are LNHDA and SQIVND (reference sequence). The DNA of the CDR3 is TGTGCCAGTAGCTCCGACAGGGTACGTGGCTACACCTTC. Protein product: CASSSDRVRGYTF.

This clone was seen only once. The chain employs TRBV27 and TRBJ1-1, with D possibly being TRBD1 (5 bases). This CDR3 has 13 amino acids. V lost 5 bases, J lost 3 bases, and 10 bases lay in between. Germline CDR1 and CDR2: MNHEY and SMNVEV (reference sequence). As DNA, the CDR3 is TGTGCCAGCAGTCAGACCAGGGACACTGAAGCTTTCTTT. Residues: CASSQTRDTEAFF.

CDR3 nucleotide sequence: TGTGCCAGCAGCGTAGGTGCTGGGCCCGCCTACGAGCAGTACTTC. Its translation is CASSVGAGPAYEQYF. The chain has TRBV9 and TRBJ2-7, with D unclear. Trimming stripped 0 bases from V and 2 bases from J, with 12 bases between. Germline CDR1 SGDLS, CDR2 YYNGEE. This CDR3 has 15 residues.

The rearrangement links TRBV9 to TRBJ1-1; 7 bases fit TRBD1. V was clipped by 4 bases and J by 2 bases; unmatched bases: 8. The CDR3 contains 15 residues. Germline CDR1 SGDLS, CDR2 YYNGEE. The CDR3 loop is CASSPQGQPNTEAFF. CDR3 DNA: TGTGCCAGCAGCCCCCAGGGACAGCCCAACACTGAAGCTTTCTTT.

The genes are TRBV5-6 and TRBJ2-7; D ambiguous. V was clipped by 1 base and J by 1 base, with 12 bases between them. This CDR3 region has 15 residues. From germline, CDR1 is SGHDT and CDR2 YYEEEE. The CDR3 DNA reads TGTGCCAGCAGCTTGTCAGTGTGGCCTTCCTACGAGCAGTACTTC. It encodes CASSLSVWPSYEQYF. The complete variable domain, with remaining parts taken from reference TRBV5-6 and TRBJ2-7, reads DAGVTQSPTHLIKTRGQQVTLRCSPKSGHDTVSWYQQALGQGPQFIFQYYEEEERQRGNFPDRFSGHQFPNYSSELNVNALLLGDSALYLCASSLSVWPSYEQYFGPGTRLTVT.

The chain links TRBV10-3 to TRBJ2-1, with 11 bases lining up with TRBD2. The CDR3 runs to 12 residues. Per the germline V gene, CDR1 is ENHRY and CDR2 is SYGVKD. Losses at the gene ends were 10 bases for V and 10 bases for J; bases not matched to a gene: 6. The CDR3 sequence: CATGTSGGEQFF. The CDR3, as DNA: TGTGCCACCGGGACTAGCGGAGGCGAGCAGTTCTTC.

The rearrangement joins TRBV27 to TRBJ2-7, with TRBD2 as a possible D gene (6 bases). V lost 4 bases and J 0 bases, leaving 10 bases between the germline ends. Germline V lookup: CDR1 MNHEY, CDR2 SMNVEV (reference sequence). The CDR3 extends over 14 amino acids. DNA for the CDR3: TGTGCCAGCAGTTCTACTAGCTACTCCTACGAGCAGTACTTC. Its protein product is CASSSTSYSYEQYF.

The chain joins TRBV29-1 to TRBJ2-1; 9 positions match TRBD1. The CDR3 is 12 amino acids. Trimming cost V 6 bases and J 15 bases; bases outside gene matches: 12. The germline CDR1 and CDR2 sequences are SQVTM and ANQGSEA. The CDR3 DNA reads TGCAGCGTCTCAGGGGGCGACAGGGGGGCGTTCTTC. Residues: CSVSGGDRGAFF.